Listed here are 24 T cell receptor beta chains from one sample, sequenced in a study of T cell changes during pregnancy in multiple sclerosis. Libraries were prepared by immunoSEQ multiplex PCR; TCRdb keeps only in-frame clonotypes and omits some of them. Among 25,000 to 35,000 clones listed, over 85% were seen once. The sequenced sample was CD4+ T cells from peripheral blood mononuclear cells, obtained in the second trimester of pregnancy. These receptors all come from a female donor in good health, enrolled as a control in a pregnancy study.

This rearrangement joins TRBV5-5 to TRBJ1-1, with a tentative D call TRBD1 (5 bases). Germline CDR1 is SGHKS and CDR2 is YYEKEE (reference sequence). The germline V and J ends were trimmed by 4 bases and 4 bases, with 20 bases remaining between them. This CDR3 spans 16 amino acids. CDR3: CASSQGVGGGGTEAFF. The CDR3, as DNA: TGTGCCAGCAGCCAGGGAGTCGGCGGGGGTGGCACTGAAGCTTTCTTT.

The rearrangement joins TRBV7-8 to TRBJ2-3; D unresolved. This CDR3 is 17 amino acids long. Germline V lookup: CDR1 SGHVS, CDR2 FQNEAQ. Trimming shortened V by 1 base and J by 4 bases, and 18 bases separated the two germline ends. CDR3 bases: TGTGCCAGCAGCTTAGAGAGGCCATCTAGATTATCAGATACGCAGTATTTT. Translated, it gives CASSLERPSRLSDTQYF.

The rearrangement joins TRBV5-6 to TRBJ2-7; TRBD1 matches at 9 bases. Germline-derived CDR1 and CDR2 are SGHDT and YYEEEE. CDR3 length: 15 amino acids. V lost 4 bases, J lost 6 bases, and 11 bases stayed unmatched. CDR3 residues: CASSRRGQGIFEQYF. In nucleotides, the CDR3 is TGTGCCAGCAGCCGACGGGGACAGGGAATTTTCGAGCAGTACTTC.

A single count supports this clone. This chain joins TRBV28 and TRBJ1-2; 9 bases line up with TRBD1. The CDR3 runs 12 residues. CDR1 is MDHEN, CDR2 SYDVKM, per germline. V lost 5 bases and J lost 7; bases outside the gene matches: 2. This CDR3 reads CASSRQGVGYTF. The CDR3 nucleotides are TGTGCCAGCAGTCGACAGGGGGTTGGCTACACCTTC.

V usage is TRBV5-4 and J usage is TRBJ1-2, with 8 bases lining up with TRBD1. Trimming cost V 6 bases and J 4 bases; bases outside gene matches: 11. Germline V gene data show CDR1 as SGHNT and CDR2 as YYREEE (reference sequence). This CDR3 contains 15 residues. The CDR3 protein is CASNSQGGGGYGYTF. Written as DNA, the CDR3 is TGTGCCAGCAACTCACAGGGGGGAGGTGGCTATGGCTACACCTTC.

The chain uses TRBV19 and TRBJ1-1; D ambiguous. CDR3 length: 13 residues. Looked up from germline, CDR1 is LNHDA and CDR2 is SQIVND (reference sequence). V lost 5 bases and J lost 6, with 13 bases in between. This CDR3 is CASSPIQRAEAFF. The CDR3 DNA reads TGTGCCAGTAGTCCCATCCAGCGGGCTGAAGCTTTCTTT.

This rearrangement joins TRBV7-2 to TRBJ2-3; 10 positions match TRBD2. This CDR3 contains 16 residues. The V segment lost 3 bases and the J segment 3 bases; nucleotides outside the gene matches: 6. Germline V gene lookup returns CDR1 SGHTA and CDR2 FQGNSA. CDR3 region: CASSFSSGSITDTQYF. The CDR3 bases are TGTGCCAGCAGCTTTTCTAGCGGGAGTATAACAGATACGCAGTATTTT.

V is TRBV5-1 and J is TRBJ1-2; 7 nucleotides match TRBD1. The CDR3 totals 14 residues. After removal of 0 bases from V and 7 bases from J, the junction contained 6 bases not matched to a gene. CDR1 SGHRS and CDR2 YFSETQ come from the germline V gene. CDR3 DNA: TGCGCCAGCAGCTTGGAGACAGGGTTGAGTGGCTACACCTTC. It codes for CASSLETGLSGYTF.

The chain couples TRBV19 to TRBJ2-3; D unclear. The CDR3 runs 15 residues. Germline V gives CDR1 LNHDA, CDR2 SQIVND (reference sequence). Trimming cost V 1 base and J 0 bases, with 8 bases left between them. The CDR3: CASSIAAGSTDTQYF. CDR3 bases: TGTGCCAGTAGTATAGCGGCAGGAAGCACAGATACGCAGTATTTT.

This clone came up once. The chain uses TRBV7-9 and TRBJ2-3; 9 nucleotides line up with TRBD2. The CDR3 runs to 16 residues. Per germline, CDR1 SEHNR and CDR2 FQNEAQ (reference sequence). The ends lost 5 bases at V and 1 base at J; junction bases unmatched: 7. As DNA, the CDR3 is TGTGCCAGCAGCCCCAGCGGGGGGCTTCGCACAGATACGCAGTATTTT. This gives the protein CASSPSGGLRTDTQYF.

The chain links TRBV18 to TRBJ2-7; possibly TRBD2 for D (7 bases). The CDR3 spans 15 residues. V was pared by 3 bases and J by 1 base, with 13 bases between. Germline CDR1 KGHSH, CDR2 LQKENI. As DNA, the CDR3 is TGTGCCAGCTCACCCGGGGGGCGGCTTTCCTACGAGCAGTACTTC. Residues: CASSPGGRLSYEQYF.

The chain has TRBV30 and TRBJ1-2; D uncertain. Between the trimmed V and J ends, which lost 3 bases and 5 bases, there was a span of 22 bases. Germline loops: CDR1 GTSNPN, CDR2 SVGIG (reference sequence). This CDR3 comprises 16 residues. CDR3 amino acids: CAWSPLDRVERYGYTF. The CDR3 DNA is TGTGCCTGGAGCCCCCTCGACCGGGTTGAGAGGTATGGCTACACCTTC.

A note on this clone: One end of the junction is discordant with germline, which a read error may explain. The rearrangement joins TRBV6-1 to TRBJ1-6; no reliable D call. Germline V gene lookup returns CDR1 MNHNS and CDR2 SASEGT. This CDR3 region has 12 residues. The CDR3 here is CASSEFEPEVDF. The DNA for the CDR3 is TGTGCCAGCAGTGAATTCGAGCCTGAAGTCGACTTT.

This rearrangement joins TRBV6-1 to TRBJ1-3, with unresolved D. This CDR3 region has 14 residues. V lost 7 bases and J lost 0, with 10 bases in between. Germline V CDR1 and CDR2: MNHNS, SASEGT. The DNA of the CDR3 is TGTGCCAGCACCGGCGGGAGCTCTGGAAACACCATATATTTT. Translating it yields CASTGGSSGNTIYF.

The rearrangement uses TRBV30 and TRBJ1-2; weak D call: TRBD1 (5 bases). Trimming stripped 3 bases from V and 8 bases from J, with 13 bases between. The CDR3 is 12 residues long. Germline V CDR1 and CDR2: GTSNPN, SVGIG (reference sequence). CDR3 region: CAWRGRAGGYTF. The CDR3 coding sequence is TGTGCCTGGAGAGGCAGGGCGGGGGGCTACACCTTC.

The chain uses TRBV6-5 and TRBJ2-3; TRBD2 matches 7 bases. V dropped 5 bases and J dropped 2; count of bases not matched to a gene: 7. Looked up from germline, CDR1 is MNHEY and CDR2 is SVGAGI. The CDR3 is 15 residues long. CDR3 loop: CASSASGHSTDTQYF. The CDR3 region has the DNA TGTGCCAGCAGTGCTAGCGGCCACTCCACAGATACGCAGTATTTT.

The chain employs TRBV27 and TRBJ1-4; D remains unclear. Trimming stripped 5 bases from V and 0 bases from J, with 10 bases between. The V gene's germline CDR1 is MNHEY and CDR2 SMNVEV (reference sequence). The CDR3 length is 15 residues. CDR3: CASSRSTATNEKLFF. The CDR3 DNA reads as TGTGCCAGCAGTCGGTCGACTGCAACTAATGAAAAACTGTTTTTT.

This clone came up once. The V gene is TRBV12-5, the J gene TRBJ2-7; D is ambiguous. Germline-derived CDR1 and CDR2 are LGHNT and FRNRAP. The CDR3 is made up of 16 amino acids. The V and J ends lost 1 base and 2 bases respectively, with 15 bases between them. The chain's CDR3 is CASGLDPFSRTYEQYF. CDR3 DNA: TGTGCTAGTGGTTTGGATCCGTTTAGCCGGACCTACGAGCAGTACTTC.

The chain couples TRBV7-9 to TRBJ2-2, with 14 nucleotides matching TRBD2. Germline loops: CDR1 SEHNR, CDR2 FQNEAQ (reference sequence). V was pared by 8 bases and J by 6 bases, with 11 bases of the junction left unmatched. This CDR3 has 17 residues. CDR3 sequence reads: CASRPDRTSGRPGELFF. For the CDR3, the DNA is TGTGCCAGCCGCCCTGACAGGACTAGCGGGAGGCCCGGGGAGCTGTTTTTT.

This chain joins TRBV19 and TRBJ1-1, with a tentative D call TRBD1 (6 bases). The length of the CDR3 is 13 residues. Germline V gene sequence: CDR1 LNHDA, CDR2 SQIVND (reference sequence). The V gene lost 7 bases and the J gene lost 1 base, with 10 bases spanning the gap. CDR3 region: CASTKDRNTEAFF. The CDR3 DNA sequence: TGTGCCAGTACCAAGGACAGGAACACTGAAGCTTTCTTT.

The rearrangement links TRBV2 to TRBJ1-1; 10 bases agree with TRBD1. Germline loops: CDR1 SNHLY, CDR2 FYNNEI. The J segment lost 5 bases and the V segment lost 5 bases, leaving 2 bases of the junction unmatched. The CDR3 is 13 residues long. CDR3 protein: CASSRQGATEAFF. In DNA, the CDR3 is TGTGCCAGCAGTAGACAGGGGGCGACTGAAGCTTTCTTT.

CDR3 sequence (DNA): TGTGCCAGCTCACCACCGGGGACAGGGGGCCGGAGGACTGAAGCTTTCTTT. Residues: CASSPPGTGGRRTEAFF. This chain joins TRBV18 and TRBJ1-1; 12 nucleotides match TRBD1. The CDR3 runs to 17 residues. After removal of 0 bases from V and 5 bases from J, the junction contained 7 bases not matched to a gene. In germline, CDR1 is KGHSH, CDR2 LQKENI.

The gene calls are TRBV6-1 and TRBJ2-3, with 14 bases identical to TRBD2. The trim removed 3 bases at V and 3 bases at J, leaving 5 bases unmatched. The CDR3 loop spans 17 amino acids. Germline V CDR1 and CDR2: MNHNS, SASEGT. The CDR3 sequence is CASSDRTSGRSTDTQYF. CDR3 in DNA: TGTGCCAGCAGTGACCGGACTAGCGGGAGGAGTACAGATACGCAGTATTTT.

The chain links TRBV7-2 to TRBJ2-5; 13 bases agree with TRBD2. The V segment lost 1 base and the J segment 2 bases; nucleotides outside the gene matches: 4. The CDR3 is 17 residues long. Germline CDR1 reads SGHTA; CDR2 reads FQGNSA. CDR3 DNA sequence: TGTGCCAGCAGCTTAGTGACTAGCGGGGGGTCACAAGAGACCCAGTACTTC. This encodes CASSLVTSGGSQETQYF.